This T cell receptor (beta chain) was identified in a study of technical replicates of blood from several donors. This table comes from immunoSEQ multiplex PCR, and its TCRdb copy is limited to in-frame clones, with some not included. The table lists tens of thousands of clones, roughly 97% of them singletons. V lost 4 bases and J 3 bases, leaving 11 bases between the germline ends. The CDR3 extends over 14 amino acids. CDR1 and CDR2 (germline): SGHRS, YFSETQ. The sequencing input was T cells isolated from PBMCs. The chain is built from TRBV5-1 and TRBJ1-5, with D perhaps matching TRBD1 (5 bases). The source of this sequence is a human donor in good health. The DNA for the CDR3 is TGCGCCAGCAGCGTAGACAGCCTCAATCAGCCCCAGCATTTT. This sequence encodes CASSVDSLNQPQHF.